The source of this TCR beta chain is a study of T cell changes during pregnancy in multiple sclerosis. The protocol was immunoSEQ multiplex PCR, while the TCRdb copy is restricted to in-frame clones and leaves out a portion. The sample includes more than 25,000 clones, 75% to 90% of them seen just once. With 5 bases removed from V and 1 base from J, the gap between germline ends came to 15 bases. This CDR3 contains 15 residues. Germline V lookup: CDR1 MNHNY, CDR2 SVGAGI (reference sequence). The gene calls are TRBV6-6 and TRBJ2-7; a possible D gene is TRBD1 (6 bases). This clonotype was sampled from a female donor with multiple sclerosis, enrolled in a pregnancy study. Sequenced material: CD8+ T cells from peripheral blood mononuclear cells, taken after pregnancy. As DNA, the CDR3 is TGTGCCAGCAGTCTTGACAGGTCCCTTTCCTACGAGCAGTACTTC. This encodes CASSLDRSLSYEQYF.